This entry lists 16 T cell receptor beta chains sequenced from one sample in a study of cytomegalovirus exposure and HLA in healthy donors. Amplification used 60 Vbeta primers and 13 Jbeta primers. Profiled with immunoSEQ multiplex PCR; TCRdb holds only in-frame clones, not every one. The profile shows roughly 110,000 clones, under 70% of them singletons. Material: PBMCs. These TCRs come from a man younger than 30 in good health and CMV-seropositive.

This chain joins TRBV5-1 and TRBJ1-1; weak D call: TRBD1 (5 bases). Trimming pared 0 bases from V and 7 bases from J, leaving 10 bases between. This CDR3 is 13 amino acids long. The germline V gene encodes CDR1 SGHRS and CDR2 YFSETQ. CDR3 nucleotides: TGCGCCAGCAGCTTGGTCCCCGGGGGTGAAGCTTTCTTT. Translated: CASSLVPGGEAFF.

The chain combines TRBV11-2 with TRBJ2-7; weak D call: TRBD2 (5 bases). V lost 5 bases to trimming and J lost 0 bases, with 17 bases between them. Germline V gene sequence: CDR1 SGHAT, CDR2 FQNNGV. The CDR3 is made up of 16 amino acids. For the CDR3, the DNA is TGTGCCAGCAGCCCCTACCCGGGGTCTACCTCCTACGAGCAGTACTTC. As protein: CASSPYPGSTSYEQYF. The whole variable domain, remainder taken from reference TRBV11-2 and TRBJ2-7, is EAGVAQSPRYKIIEKRQSVAFWCNPISGHATLYWYQQILGQGPKLLIQFQNNGVVDDSQLPKDRFSAERLKGVDSTLKIQPAKLEDSAVYLCASSPYPGSTSYEQYFGPGTRLTVT.

This clone showed up just a few times. The CDR3: CASSSASWEGYYGYTF. The DNA of the CDR3 is TGTGCCAGCAGTTCGGCTTCTTGGGAGGGATACTATGGCTACACCTTC. This rearrangement joins TRBV27 to TRBJ1-2, with D uncertain. The V end was cut by 4 bases, the J end by 3 bases, with 18 bases between. The CDR3 is made up of 16 amino acids. Germline V gene sequence: CDR1 MNHEY, CDR2 SMNVEV (reference sequence).

This clone was seen a handful of times. The V and J genes are TRBV6-1 and TRBJ1-1; weak D call: TRBD1 (5 bases). The germline V gene has CDR1 MNHNS and CDR2 SASEGT. The ends were cut back, 1 base at V and 8 bases at J, with 14 bases in the middle. The CDR3 sequence is 14 residues long. The CDR3: CASSEVEGRTEAFF. The CDR3 nucleotides are TGTGCCAGCAGTGAAGTCGAGGGGAGGACCGAAGCTTTCTTT.

This clone occurred once. The chain links TRBV4-1 to TRBJ2-5; 11 bases map to TRBD2. The V segment lost 0 bases and the J segment 0 bases; nucleotides outside the gene matches: 6. The germline V gene has CDR1 MGHRA and CDR2 YSYEKL. The length of the CDR3 is 18 residues. CDR3 nucleotide sequence: TGCGCCAGCAGCCAAGAAAATCGACTAGCGGGGTACCAAGAGACCCAGTACTTC. As protein: CASSQENRLAGYQETQYF.

The chain has TRBV6-6 and TRBJ1-4; TRBD1 matches at 7 bases. CDR1 and CDR2 from the germline V gene are MNHNY and SVGAGI (reference sequence). The V and J ends lost 2 bases and 0 bases, in that order; junction bases with no gene match: 0. This CDR3 spans 15 amino acids. The CDR3 DNA is TGTGCCAGCAGTTACGACAGGGCAACTAATGAAAAACTGTTTTTT. Protein product: CASSYDRATNEKLFF.

This chain links TRBV7-2 with TRBJ1-6; no reliable D call. V was clipped by 1 base and J by 10 bases, with 11 bases between them. This CDR3 contains 14 residues. CDR1 and CDR2 (germline): SGHTA, FQGNSA. The CDR3 sequence: CASSLVGLSSPLHF. The CDR3 coding sequence is TGTGCCAGCAGCTTAGTTGGCCTTAGCTCACCCCTCCACTTT.

The gene calls are TRBV30 and TRBJ1-3; D gene ambiguous. The CDR3 loop spans 14 amino acids. The V end was cut by 0 bases, the J end by 9 bases, with 15 bases between. Germline values: CDR1 GTSNPN, CDR2 SVGIG (reference sequence). In DNA, the CDR3 is TGTGCCTGGAGTGTAGACATGTATGCCGGCACCATATATTTT. Amino acid sequence: CAWSVDMYAGTIYF.

The sample holds a few counts of this clone. The chain links TRBV29-1 to TRBJ2-5; 10 bases line up with TRBD1. This CDR3 comprises 16 residues. The trim removed 5 bases at V and 1 base at J, leaving 10 bases unmatched. CDR1 and CDR2 (germline): SQVTM, ANQGSEA. CDR3 in amino acids: CSVQAGDRGRQETQYF. The DNA of the CDR3 is TGCAGCGTTCAGGCCGGAGACAGGGGGCGCCAAGAGACCCAGTACTTC.

The gene calls are TRBV6-4 and TRBJ1-3; D is unclear. The CDR3 runs to 14 residues. Trimming removed 4 bases from V and 3 bases from J, with 10 bases in between. CDR1 and CDR2 from the germline V gene are MRHNA and SNTAGT. The CDR3 spells CASSVSRIGNTIYF. The CDR3 DNA follows: TGTGCCAGCAGTGTATCCAGGATTGGAAACACCATATATTTT.

The chain recombines TRBV27 with TRBJ2-7, with D possibly TRBD1 on 5 matching bases. Trimming removed 2 bases at V and 3 bases at J, with 11 bases between. CDR1 and CDR2 (germline): MNHEY, SMNVEV (reference sequence). This CDR3 comprises 14 residues. CDR3 coding DNA: TGTGCCAGCAGTTTAAGGGGCGGCATCTACGAGCAGTACTTC. Protein sequence: CASSLRGGIYEQYF.

This sequence joins TRBV5-5 and TRBJ1-5; perhaps TRBD1 as D (5 bases). In germline, CDR1 is SGHKS, CDR2 YYEKEE (reference sequence). V dropped 0 bases and J dropped 3 bases, with 10 bases sitting between them. The CDR3 totals 15 residues. The CDR3 coding sequence is TGTGCCAGCAGCTTGGAGGGACTTGCCAATCAGCCCCAGCATTTT. Translated: CASSLEGLANQPQHF.

The chain recombines TRBV2 with TRBJ2-3; D perhaps matches TRBD2 (6 bases). This CDR3 has 15 residues. The ends were cut back, 8 bases at V and 2 bases at J, with 17 bases in the middle. Germline V lookup: CDR1 SNHLY, CDR2 FYNNEI. The CDR3 spells CASAERGTYTDTQYF. CDR3 nucleotide sequence: TGTGCCAGCGCCGAACGGGGGACCTACACAGATACGCAGTATTTT.

The chain carries TRBV4-1 and TRBJ2-5, with unresolved D. CDR3 length equals 14 residues. Germline loops: CDR1 MGHRA, CDR2 YSYEKL. V lost 4 bases, J lost 7 bases, and 16 bases lay in between. The CDR3: CASSPLPVIGTQYF. CDR3 nucleotide sequence: TGCGCCAGCAGCCCTCTACCCGTAATCGGGACCCAGTACTTC.

This sequence joins TRBV2 and TRBJ1-5; TRBD1 aligns across 10 bases. Germline V gives CDR1 SNHLY, CDR2 FYNNEI. The ends lost 6 bases at V and 7 bases at J; junction bases unmatched: 6. The CDR3 is 14 residues long. CDR3 bases: TGTGCCAGCAGACCGACAGGGGGCGGGCAGCCCCAGCATTTT. Its translation: CASRPTGGGQPQHF.

The chain has TRBV9 and TRBJ2-5; a weak D match, TRBD2 (5 bases). Trimming stripped 2 bases from V and 1 base from J, with 6 bases between. Germline V gene lookup returns CDR1 SGDLS and CDR2 YYNGEE. CDR3 length: 13 residues. The CDR3, as DNA: TGTGCCAGCAGCGTTGGACTCCAAGAGACCCAGTACTTC. Amino acid sequence: CASSVGLQETQYF.